These 14 T cell receptor beta chains were sequenced from one sample in a study of early stage breast cancer tumors. Clones were sequenced by immunoSEQ multiplex PCR, and TCRdb holds only the in-frame ones, with some missing. The repertoire consists of 40,000 to 60,000 clones, with around 83% occurring once and the leading ten covering roughly 1.4%. The material sequenced was blood. The receptors stem from a person between 45 and 65 years old with breast cancer.

The chain carries TRBV2 and TRBJ2-7, with a tentative D call TRBD2 (5 bases). Per germline, CDR1 SNHLY and CDR2 FYNNEI. This CDR3 is 15 amino acids long. Trimming left V 7 bases short and J 2 bases short, with 18 bases between. CDR3 sequence (DNA): TGTGCCAGCACCCCCCCAGAGGGCAGACCCTACGAGCAGTACTTC. As protein: CASTPPEGRPYEQYF.

The chain uses TRBV4-3 and TRBJ2-7, with D hard to call. The CDR3 has 16 residues. Trimming cost V 4 bases and J 0 bases, with 16 bases left between them. Germline V lookup: CDR1 LGHNA, CDR2 YSLEER. CDR3 DNA: TGCGCCAGCAGCCTCGGTTCGTACCCCAGCTCCTACGAGCAGTACTTC. Protein product: CASSLGSYPSSYEQYF.

The V gene is TRBV27, the J gene TRBJ2-2; D is uncertain. The germline CDR1 and CDR2 sequences are MNHEY and SMNVEV (reference sequence). This CDR3 contains 13 residues. Trimming took 11 bases from V and 0 from J, leaving 10 bases between them. The CDR3: CAAQEPNTGELFF. CDR3 coding DNA: TGTGCCGCCCAGGAACCGAACACCGGGGAGCTGTTTTTT.

The DNA of the CDR3 is TGTGCCAGCAGTGGGCGACAGGGGTTAGATGAGCAGTACTTC. Its translation: CASSGRQGLDEQYF. The chain is built from TRBV25-1 and TRBJ2-7; 8 bases align to TRBD1. Germline assignment: CDR1 MGHDK and CDR2 SYGVNS. This CDR3 spans 14 amino acids. The junction had 9 bases not matched to a gene; V was cut back by 4 bases and J by 7 bases.

The chain links TRBV29-1 to TRBJ2-3; TRBD2 matches at 13 bases. Germline CDR1 is SQVTM and CDR2 is ANQGSEA. The CDR3 has 11 residues. J gave up 12 bases and V 6 bases, and 3 bases lay outside the gene matches. The CDR3 is CSVGTSGNQYF. CDR3 nucleotide sequence: TGCAGCGTGGGGACTAGCGGGAATCAGTATTTT.

The chain joins TRBV18 to TRBJ2-1; no clear D gene. Germline V gene sequence: CDR1 KGHSH, CDR2 LQKENI. Between the trimmed V and J ends, which lost 4 bases and 8 bases, there was a span of 12 bases. This CDR3 is 13 amino acids long. In DNA, the CDR3 is TGTGCCAGCTCACTTGCGACTCGCGATGAGCAGTTCTTC. Translated, it gives CASSLATRDEQFF. The full variable domain, with the rest looked up from reference TRBV18 and TRBJ2-1, is NAGVMQNPRHLVRRRGQEARLRCSPMKGHSHVYWYRQLPEEGLKFMVYLQKENIIDESGMPKERFSAEFPKEGPSILRIQQVVRGDSAAYFCASSLATRDEQFFGPGTRLTVL.

CDR3 sequence reads: CATSRGGLNYEQYF. The CDR3 bases are TGTGCCACCAGCCGAGGGGGACTAAACTACGAGCAGTACTTC. V gene TRBV15 combines with J gene TRBJ2-7; tentatively, D is TRBD2 (7 bases). The germline V gene encodes CDR1 LNHNV and CDR2 YYDKDF (reference sequence). The V and J ends lost 5 bases and 3 bases respectively, with 14 bases between them. CDR3 length: 14 amino acids.

This clone has just a few counts. The V and J genes are TRBV7-2 and TRBJ1-5; no clear D. The V end lost 6 bases, the J end lost 4 bases, and 13 bases lay between the germline ends. Germline lookup yields CDR1 SGHTA and CDR2 FQGNSA. This CDR3 region has 14 residues. The CDR3 spells CASSSLVFNQPQHF. The CDR3 bases are TGTGCCAGCAGTTCTCTCGTGTTTAATCAGCCCCAGCATTTT.

The J gene is TRBJ2-2, the V gene TRBV5-4; a weak D match, TRBD2 (6 bases). The germline V gene encodes CDR1 SGHNT and CDR2 YYREEE (reference sequence). This CDR3 is built from 16 residues. The V and J ends lost 1 base and 1 base respectively, with 11 bases between them. CDR3 coding DNA: TGTGCCAGCAGCTTGAGGCTAGCGCGGAACACCGGGGAGCTGTTTTTT. Protein: CASSLRLARNTGELFF. The full variable domain, its missing parts supplied by reference TRBV5-4 and TRBJ2-2, is ETGVTQSPTHLIKTRGQQVTLRCSSQSGHNTVSWYQQALGQGPQFIFQYYREEENGRGNFPPRFSGLQFPNYSSELNVNALELDDSALYLCASSLRLARNTGELFFGEGSRLTVL.

This rearrangement joins TRBV29-1 to TRBJ1-1, with D tentatively TRBD1 (6 bases). Germline-derived CDR1 and CDR2 are SQVTM and ANQGSEA. The CDR3 has 13 residues. Trimming stripped 2 bases from V and 5 bases from J, with 12 bases between. The CDR3 DNA reads as TGCAGCGTTGAACGGGACATAGGGACTGAAGCTTTCTTT. This gives the protein CSVERDIGTEAFF.

The V call is TRBV7-9, the J call TRBJ2-3; 13 positions agree with TRBD2. The CDR3 spans 16 residues. The germline V gene encodes CDR1 SEHNR and CDR2 FQNEAQ (reference sequence). V was pared by 6 bases and J by 6 bases, with 9 bases of the junction left unmatched. Written as DNA, the CDR3 is TGTGCCAGCAGGCCCACTAGCGGGGGGGGTTTGGATACGCAGTATTTT. It encodes CASRPTSGGGLDTQYF.

Relative to its sample, this clone is medium-sized. The chain joins TRBV4-1 to TRBJ1-3; TRBD1 aligns across 9 bases. From germline, CDR1 is MGHRA and CDR2 YSYEKL. CDR3 length: 15 amino acids. V gave up 4 bases and J gave up 0 bases; unmatched junction bases: 1. The CDR3 spells CASSRDRASGNTIYF. DNA for the CDR3: TGCGCCAGCAGCCGGGACAGGGCCTCTGGAAACACCATATATTTT.

This rearrangement joins TRBV28 to TRBJ1-1, with a weak D call TRBD1 (5 bases). This CDR3 has 15 residues. The V gene's germline CDR1 is MDHEN and CDR2 SYDVKM. V shed 3 bases and J shed 1 base, with 12 bases lying between them. CDR3 in amino acids: CASSFYGTENTEAFF. The DNA of the CDR3 is TGTGCCAGCAGTTTTTATGGGACGGAGAACACTGAAGCTTTCTTT.

This sequence joins TRBV5-1 and TRBJ2-7, with a weak D call TRBD2 (6 bases). Deletions cut 5 bases from V and 2 bases from J, with 17 bases between. The germline V gene encodes CDR1 SGHRS and CDR2 YFSETQ. The CDR3 covers 15 residues. The CDR3 loop reads CASRSDQGGTYEQYF. The CDR3 region has the DNA TGCGCCAGCAGGAGCGACCAGGGAGGCACCTACGAGCAGTACTTC.